The entry below describes one T cell receptor (beta chain). This clone's antigen is unknown. No qualities accompany the bases; no much larger clone lies one base away. This entry comes from a study of blood T cell repertoires in COVID-19 (dated by TCRdb to the early 2020s). Background on the whole study: Samples from collaborators originated in the United States, Italy and Spain and spanned both the acute and convalescent phases of COVID-19. The prospective study material was composed of cDNA or gDNA derived from T cells, B-cell-depleted T cells, or PBMCs. Deeply sampled blood TCRbeta repertoires from subjects exposed to, actively infected with, or recovered from COVID-19 were included in the dataset. The repertoires were released in a freely available public database meant as a resource for research on the immune response to SARS-CoV-2. Samples came from the ongoing ImmuneRACE study (first 160 participants) plus 1,254 subjects from 6 global collaborators. A de-identified subject ID, COVID-19 status, age in years and sex were almost always included in the sample metadata. Where available, HLA class I and class II types were taken from metadata supplied by the sample provider and were not determined by assay-based typing. The study at large found these results: The amount of clinical and demographic metadata varied by source and participant and was provided uncurated.

Collaborating institutions collected whole blood in K2EDTA tubes following their own protocols. For TCRbeta analysis, collaborators shipped samples as frozen whole blood, isolated PBMCs, or DNA extracted from either of those sample types. TCRbeta CDR3 regions were amplified from genomic DNA by means of the immunoSEQ Assay, a bias-controlled multiplex PCR. Concerning the study's data processing: Within the assay, amplification of reference gene primers was used to estimate how many nucleated cells each sample contained. To quantify the absolute abundance of each unique TCRbeta CDR3 rearrangement, sequence reads were collapsed and filtered. For each sample, productive Simpson clonality was calculated as the square root of Simpson's diversity index over productive rearrangements. This immuneACCESS table, as held by TCRdb, lists in-frame sequences with V and J called but not all clones. Of the missing ones, under half trace to an unresolved V gene in checked studies; the others have no known cause. The V and J calls and clone size were taken over from that table, and D and trimming were inferred from the DNA. The sample includes approximately 140,000 clones, with 88% observed a single time. The top ten clonotypes cover about 1.6% of the sample.

After removal of 3 bases from V and 2 bases from J, the junction retains 3 bases not matched to a gene. The CDR3 spans 17 residues, from the cysteine through the phenylalanine. The CDR3 DNA has 51 bases and is translated from base 1. In the germline V gene, CDR1 corresponds to MGHRA and CDR2 to YSYEKL. The origin of this receptor is a woman aged 60-70 years with acute or convalescent COVID-19. The sequence joins TRBV4-1 to TRBJ2-1, with 14 middle bases fitting TRBD2. The source material was peripheral blood. The CDR3 in this case is CASSQTSGGAAYNEQFF. DNA sequence: TGCGCCAGCAGCCAGACTAGCGGGGGGGCCGCCTACAATGAGCAGTTCTTC.